These 14 T cell receptor beta chains came from one sample sequenced in a study of relationships among human T cell subsets. The T cell receptor alpha and beta CDR3 regions were amplified from mRNA by semiquantitative ARM-PCR. Tagged nested gene-specific primers were used first, then communal superprimers amplified exponentially. MiXCR was run by TCRdb on the multiplex PCR reads, yielding one entry per CDR3 protein. In the table there are under 3,500 distinct CDR3 sequences, just under 85% of which are singletons. The sequenced material came from total T cells sorted from blood. These receptor sequences come from a man aged 35 to 55 in good health.

The chain combines TRBV11-2 with TRBJ1-1, with unresolved D. The CDR3 runs to 14 residues. V gave up 5 bases and J gave up 4 bases, with 14 bases separating them. The germline CDR1 and CDR2 sequences are SGHAT and FQNNGV. The CDR3 loop reads CASSPSDYGTEAFF. The CDR3 nucleotides read TGTGCCAGCAGCCCTTCGGACTATGGCACTGAAGCTTTCTTT.

The chain links TRBV20-1 to TRBJ2-1, with D perhaps TRBD2 (6 bases). Germline lookup yields CDR1 DFQATT and CDR2 SNEGSKA (reference sequence). V was cut by 1 base and J by 0 bases, with 16 bases left in between. The CDR3 contains 17 residues. The CDR3 protein is CSARAHLEGRSYNEQFF. The CDR3 DNA follows: TGCAGTGCTAGAGCACACTTGGAGGGCCGCTCCTACAATGAGCAGTTCTTC.

The chain has TRBV28 and TRBJ2-1; possibly TRBD2 for D (6 bases). This CDR3 contains 15 residues. Per the germline V gene, CDR1 is MDHEN and CDR2 is SYDVKM. The germline V and J ends were trimmed by 6 bases and 3 bases, with 15 bases remaining between them. The CDR3 is CASRHSGGFYNEQFF. The CDR3, as DNA: TGTGCCAGCAGACATAGCGGAGGATTCTACAATGAGCAGTTCTTC.

The chain carries TRBV19 and TRBJ1-2; D is unresolved. The CDR3 is 16 residues long. The germline V and J ends were trimmed by 3 bases and 8 bases, with 22 bases remaining between them. CDR1 and CDR2 from the germline V gene are LNHDA and SQIVND (reference sequence). The CDR3 DNA reads as TGTGCCAGTAGTATTAGGATCTGGGATAGCCTCCGAGGCTACACCTTC. It specifies CASSIRIWDSLRGYTF.

The V and J genes are TRBV19 and TRBJ2-3; D gene unclear. V lost 10 bases to trimming and J lost 9 bases, with 8 bases between them. CDR1 is LNHDA, CDR2 SQIVND, per germline (reference sequence). The CDR3 runs to 9 residues. The CDR3 DNA sequence: TGTGCCACCCTGGAGACGCAGTATTTT. Its protein product is CATLETQYF. Drawing the rest from reference TRBV19 and TRBJ2-3, the complete variable domain is DGGITQSPKYLFRKEGQNVTLSCEQNLNHDAMYWYRQDPGQGLRLIYYSQIVNDFQKGDIAEGYSVSREKKESFPLTVTSAQKNPTAFYLCATLETQYFGPGTRLTVL.

This clonotype is hyperexpanded (1% or more) by share. The DNA of the CDR3 is TGTGCCAGTAGTATAGCTGGGACGGCCTACGAGCAGTACTTC. Translation gives CASSIAGTAYEQYF. This chain links TRBV19 with TRBJ2-7, with D possibly called TRBD1 or TRBD2 (5 bases each). V lost 1 base and J lost 2, with 9 bases in between. Germline lookup yields CDR1 LNHDA and CDR2 SQIVND (reference sequence). The CDR3 has 14 residues. Based on the CDR3 plus reference TRBV19 and TRBJ2-7, the full variable domain is DGGITQSPKYLFRKEGQNVTLSCEQNLNHDAMYWYRQDPGQGLRLIYYSQIVNDFQKGDIAEGYSVSREKKESFPLTVTSAQKNPTAFYLCASSIAGTAYEQYFGPGTRLTVT.

The chain is built from TRBV27 and TRBJ2-6, with unresolved D. V was pared by 7 bases and J by 0 bases, with 10 bases between. The germline gives CDR1 MNHEY, CDR2 SMNVEV (reference sequence). CDR3 size: 15 residues. CDR3 sequence: CASTGLFSGANVLTF. CDR3 DNA: TGTGCCAGCACTGGATTGTTCTCTGGGGCCAACGTCCTGACTTTC.

The chain combines TRBV13 with TRBJ2-1; 11 bases agree with TRBD2. The CDR3 totals 17 residues. Trimming removed 5 bases from V and 6 bases from J; junction bases left unmatched: 12. Looked up from germline, CDR1 is PRHDT and CDR2 is FYEKMQ (reference sequence). CDR3 sequence: CASSQTSGNINPNEQFF. The CDR3 coding sequence is TGTGCCAGCAGCCAGACTAGCGGGAACATTAACCCCAATGAGCAGTTCTTC.

This clonotype was seen only a few times. The rearrangement uses TRBV11-2 and TRBJ2-7; no firm D call. V was clipped by 3 bases and J by 2 bases, with 17 bases between them. The germline gives CDR1 SGHAT, CDR2 FQNNGV. The CDR3 contains 16 residues. The CDR3 DNA reads as TGTGCCAGCAGCTTCTCACCGACTTCTCTGACCTACGAGCAGTACTTC. Translated, it gives CASSFSPTSLTYEQYF. Together with reference TRBV11-2 and TRBJ2-7, the CDR3 gives the full variable domain: EAGVAQSPRYKIIEKRQSVAFWCNPISGHATLYWYQQILGQGPKLLIQFQNNGVVDDSQLPKDRFSAERLKGVDSTLKIQPAKLEDSAVYLCASSFSPTSLTYEQYFGPGTRLTVT.

The chain uses TRBV11-2 and TRBJ2-2; D remains unclear. Trimming pared 5 bases from V and 0 bases from J, leaving 10 bases between. This CDR3 is 15 amino acids long. Germline loops: CDR1 SGHAT, CDR2 FQNNGV. The CDR3 here is CASSHTDSNTGELFF. The CDR3 coding sequence is TGTGCCAGCAGCCACACAGATTCGAACACCGGGGAGCTGTTTTTT.

The chain joins TRBV28 to TRBJ2-1; unclear D gene. This CDR3 has 14 residues. Trimming removed 6 bases at V and 8 bases at J, with 17 bases between. Germline V gene sequence: CDR1 MDHEN, CDR2 SYDVKM. DNA for the CDR3: TGTGCCAGCAGCCCCAGCCACTCAAGAGATGAGCAGTTCTTC. It yields the protein CASSPSHSRDEQFF.

This clonotype was observed once. Its ends do not fully match the called genes, so a read error is possible. The rearrangement joins TRBV7-7 to TRBJ2-2, with no clear D. There are 14 residues in the CDR3. CDR1 is SSHAT and CDR2 is FNYEAQ in the germline V gene (reference sequence). CDR3 DNA: TGTGCTAGCAGCTTAATGGCGAACACTGGGGAGCTGTTTTTT. This gives the protein CASSLMANTGELFF. Filled out from reference TRBV7-7 and TRBJ2-2, the complete variable domain reads GAGVSQSPRYKVTKRGQDVTLRCDPISSHATLYWYQQALGQGPEFLTYFNYEAQPDKSGLPSDRFSAERPEGSISTLTIQRTEQRDSAMYRCASSLMANTGELFFGEGSRLTVL.

This chain links TRBV28 with TRBJ2-2; tentatively, D is TRBD1 (7 bases). CDR1 is MDHEN, CDR2 SYDVKM, per germline. CDR3 length: 17 residues. The germline V and J ends were trimmed by 4 bases and 3 bases, with 18 bases remaining between them. The CDR3 loop is CASSSLLDREDTGELFF. CDR3 in DNA: TGTGCCAGCAGTTCTCTCCTAGACAGGGAGGACACCGGGGAGCTGTTTTTT.

The CDR3 here is CASSQSKNYEQYF. The CDR3, as DNA: TGTGCCAGCAGCCAATCAAAAAACTACGAGCAGTACTTC. This sequence joins TRBV16 and TRBJ2-7; D not resolved. Trimming took off 0 bases at V and 3 bases at J, with 6 bases between the two ends. Germline loops: CDR1 KGHSY, CDR2 FQNENV. There are 13 residues in the CDR3.